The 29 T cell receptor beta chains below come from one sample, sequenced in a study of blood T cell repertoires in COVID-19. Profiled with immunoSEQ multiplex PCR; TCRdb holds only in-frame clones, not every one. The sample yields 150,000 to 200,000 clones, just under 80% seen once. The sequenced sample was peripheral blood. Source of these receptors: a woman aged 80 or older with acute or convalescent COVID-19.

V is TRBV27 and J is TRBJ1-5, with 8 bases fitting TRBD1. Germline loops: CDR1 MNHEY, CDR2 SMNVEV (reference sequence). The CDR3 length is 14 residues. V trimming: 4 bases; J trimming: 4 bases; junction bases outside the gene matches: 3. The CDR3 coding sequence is TGTGCCAGCAGTTGGACAGGGATAAATCAGCCCCAGCATTTT. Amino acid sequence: CASSWTGINQPQHF.

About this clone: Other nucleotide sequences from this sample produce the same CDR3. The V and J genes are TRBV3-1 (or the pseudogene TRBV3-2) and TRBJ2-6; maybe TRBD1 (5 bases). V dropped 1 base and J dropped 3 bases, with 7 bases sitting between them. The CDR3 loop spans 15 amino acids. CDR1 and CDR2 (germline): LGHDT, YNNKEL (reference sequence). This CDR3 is CASSQGRGGANVLTF. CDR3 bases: TGTGCCAGCAGCCAAGGAAGGGGTGGGGCCAACGTCCTGACTTTC.

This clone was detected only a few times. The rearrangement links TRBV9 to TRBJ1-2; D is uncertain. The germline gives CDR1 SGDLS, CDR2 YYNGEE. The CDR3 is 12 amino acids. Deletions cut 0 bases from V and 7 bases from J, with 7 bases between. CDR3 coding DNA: TGTGCCAGCAGCGTAGAGGCGGGTGGCTACACCTTC. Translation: CASSVEAGGYTF.

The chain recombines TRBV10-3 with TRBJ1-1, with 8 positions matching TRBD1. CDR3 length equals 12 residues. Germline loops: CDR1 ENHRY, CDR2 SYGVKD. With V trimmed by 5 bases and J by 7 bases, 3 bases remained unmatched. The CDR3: CAISYRGSEAFF. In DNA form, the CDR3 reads TGTGCCATCAGTTACAGGGGGAGTGAAGCTTTCTTT.

This chain's CDR3 is CASSYSTGGKETQYF. The CDR3 nucleotides read TGTGCCAGCAGTTACTCGACAGGGGGTAAAGAGACCCAGTACTTC. The rearrangement uses TRBV6-5 and TRBJ2-5; 9 nucleotides match TRBD1. With V trimmed by 0 bases and J by 3 bases, 2 bases remained unmatched. Germline values: CDR1 MNHEY, CDR2 SVGAGI. The CDR3 extends over 15 amino acids.

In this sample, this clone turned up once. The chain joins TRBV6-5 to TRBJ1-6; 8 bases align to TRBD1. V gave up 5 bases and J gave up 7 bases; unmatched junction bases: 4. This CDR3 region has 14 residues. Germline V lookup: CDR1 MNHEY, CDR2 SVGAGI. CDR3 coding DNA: TGTGCCAGCAGTCGGACAGGGCCAAATTCACCCCTCCACTTT. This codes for CASSRTGPNSPLHF.

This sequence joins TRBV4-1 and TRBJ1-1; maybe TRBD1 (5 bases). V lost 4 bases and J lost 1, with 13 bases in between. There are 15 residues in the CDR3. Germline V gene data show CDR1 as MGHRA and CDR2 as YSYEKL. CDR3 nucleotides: TGCGCCAGCAGCCCCCGTGGGGGGGGGAACACTGAAGCTTTCTTT. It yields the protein CASSPRGGGNTEAFF.

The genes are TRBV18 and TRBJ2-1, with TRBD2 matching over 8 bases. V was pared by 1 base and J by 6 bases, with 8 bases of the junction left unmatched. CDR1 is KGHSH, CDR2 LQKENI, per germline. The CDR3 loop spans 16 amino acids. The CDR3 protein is CASSPLGSSGRNEQFF. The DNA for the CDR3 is TGTGCCAGCTCACCACTTGGGTCTAGCGGGCGCAATGAGCAGTTCTTC.

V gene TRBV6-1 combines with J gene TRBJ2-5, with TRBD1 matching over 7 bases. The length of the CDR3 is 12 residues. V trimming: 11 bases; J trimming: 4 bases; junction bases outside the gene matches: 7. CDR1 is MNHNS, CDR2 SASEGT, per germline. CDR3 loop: CAVGAGGETQYF. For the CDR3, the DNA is TGTGCCGTGGGGGCAGGGGGAGAGACCCAGTACTTC.

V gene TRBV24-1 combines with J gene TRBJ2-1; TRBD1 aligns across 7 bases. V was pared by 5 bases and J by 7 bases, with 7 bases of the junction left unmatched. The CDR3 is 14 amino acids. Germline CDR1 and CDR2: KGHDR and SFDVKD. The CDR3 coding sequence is TGTGCCACCAGTGCCGGGACAGTGGGAAATGAGCAGTTCTTC. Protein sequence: CATSAGTVGNEQFF.

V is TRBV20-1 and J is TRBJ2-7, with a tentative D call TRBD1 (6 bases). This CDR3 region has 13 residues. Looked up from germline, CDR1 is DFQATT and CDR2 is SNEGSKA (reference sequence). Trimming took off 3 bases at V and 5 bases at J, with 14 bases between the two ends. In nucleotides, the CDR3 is TGCAGTGCTAGTCGGCCAGGGGTGAACGAGCAGTACTTC. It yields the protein CSASRPGVNEQYF.

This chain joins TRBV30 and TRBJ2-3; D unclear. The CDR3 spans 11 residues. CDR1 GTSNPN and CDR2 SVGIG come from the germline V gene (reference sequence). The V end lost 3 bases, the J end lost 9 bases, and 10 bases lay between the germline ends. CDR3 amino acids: CAWSSRLTQYF. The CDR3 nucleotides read TGTGCCTGGAGCTCCCGTTTAACGCAGTATTTT.

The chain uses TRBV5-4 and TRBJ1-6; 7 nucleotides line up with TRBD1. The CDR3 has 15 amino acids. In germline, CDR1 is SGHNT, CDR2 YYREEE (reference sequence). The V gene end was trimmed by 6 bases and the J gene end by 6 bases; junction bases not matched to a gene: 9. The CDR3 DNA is TGTGCCAGCACCCCCGGGGACAGAATTAATTCACCCCTCCACTTT. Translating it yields CASTPGDRINSPLHF.

For the CDR3, the DNA is TGTGCCTGGAGTGTAGGGGGGGCACTCCCCGGCCAGCCCCAGCATTTT. Amino acids: CAWSVGGALPGQPQHF. The V gene is TRBV30, the J gene TRBJ1-5; possibly TRBD1 for D (6 bases). Trimming pared 0 bases from V and 7 bases from J, leaving 19 bases between. The CDR3 runs 16 residues. CDR1 is GTSNPN, CDR2 SVGIG, per germline (reference sequence).

The CDR3 sequence is CASSKGTSGSVRTDTQYF. CDR3 coding DNA: TGTGCCAGCAGCAAGGGGACTAGCGGGAGCGTTCGAACAGATACGCAGTATTTT. The chain links TRBV4-2 to TRBJ2-3; the match to TRBD2 covers 14 bases. After removal of 5 bases from V and 3 bases from J, the junction contained 10 bases not matched to a gene. From germline, CDR1 is LGHNA and CDR2 YNFKEQ. The CDR3 covers 18 residues.

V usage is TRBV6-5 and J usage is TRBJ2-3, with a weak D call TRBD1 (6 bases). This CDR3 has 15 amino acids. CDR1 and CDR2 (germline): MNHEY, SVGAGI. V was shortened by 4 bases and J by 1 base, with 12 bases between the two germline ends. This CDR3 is CASSSAGAGTDTQYF. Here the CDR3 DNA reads TGTGCCAGCAGTTCGGCAGGGGCCGGCACAGATACGCAGTATTTT.

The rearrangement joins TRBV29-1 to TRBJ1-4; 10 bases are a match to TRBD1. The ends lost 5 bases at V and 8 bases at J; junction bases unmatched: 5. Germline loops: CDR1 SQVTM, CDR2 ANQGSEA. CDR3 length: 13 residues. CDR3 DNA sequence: TGCAGCGTTTCGACAGGGGGCAGAGAAAAACTGTTTTTT. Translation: CSVSTGGREKLFF.

The CDR3 sequence is CASSQWTGGSEKLFF. In nucleotides, the CDR3 is TGCGCCAGCAGCCAGTGGACAGGGGGCAGTGAAAAACTGTTTTTT. The chain recombines TRBV4-1 with TRBJ1-4, with 11 bases aligning to TRBD1. Trimming at V came to 3 bases and at J to 7 bases, leaving 4 bases not matched to a gene. The CDR3 is 15 amino acids. Germline V lookup: CDR1 MGHRA, CDR2 YSYEKL.

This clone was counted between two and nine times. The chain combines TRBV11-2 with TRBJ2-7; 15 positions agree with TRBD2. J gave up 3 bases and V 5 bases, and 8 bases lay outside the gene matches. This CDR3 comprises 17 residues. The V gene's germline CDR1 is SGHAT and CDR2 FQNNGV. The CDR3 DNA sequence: TGTGCCAGCAGCGCCAACAAGGGACTAGCGGGGGGCTACGAGCAGTACTTC. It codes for CASSANKGLAGGYEQYF.

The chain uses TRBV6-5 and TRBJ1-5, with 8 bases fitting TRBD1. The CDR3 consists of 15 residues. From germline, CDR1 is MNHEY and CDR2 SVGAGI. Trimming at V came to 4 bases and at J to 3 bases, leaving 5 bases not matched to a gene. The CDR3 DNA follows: TGTGCCAGCAGTTCCGGGACAGGACTCAATCAGCCCCAGCATTTT. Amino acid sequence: CASSSGTGLNQPQHF.

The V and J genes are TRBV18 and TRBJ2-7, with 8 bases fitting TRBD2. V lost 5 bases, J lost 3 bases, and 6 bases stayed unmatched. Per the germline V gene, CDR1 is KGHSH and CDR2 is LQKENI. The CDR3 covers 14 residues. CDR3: CASSGGTRDYEQYF. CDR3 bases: TGTGCCAGCTCAGGAGGGACTAGAGACTACGAGCAGTACTTC.

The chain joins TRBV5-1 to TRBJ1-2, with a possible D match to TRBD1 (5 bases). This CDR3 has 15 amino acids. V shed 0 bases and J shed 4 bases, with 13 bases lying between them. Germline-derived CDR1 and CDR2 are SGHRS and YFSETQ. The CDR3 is CASSLEVGGTYGYTF. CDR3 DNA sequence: TGCGCCAGCAGCTTGGAAGTTGGGGGGACCTATGGCTACACCTTC.

Here the CDR3 DNA reads TGTGCCAGCAGAGCGGGGTCGACAGATACGCAGTATTTT. Translating gives CASRAGSTDTQYF. The chain uses TRBV12-3 or TRBV12-4 and TRBJ2-3, with 7 bases aligning to TRBD2. The V and J ends lost 6 bases and 3 bases, in that order; junction bases with no gene match: 3. CDR3 size: 13 residues.

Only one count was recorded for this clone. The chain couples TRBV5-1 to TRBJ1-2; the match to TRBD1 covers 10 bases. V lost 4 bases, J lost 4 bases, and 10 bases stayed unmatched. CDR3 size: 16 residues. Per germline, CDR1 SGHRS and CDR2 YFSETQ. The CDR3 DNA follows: TGCGCCAGCAGCAGGGAAGGACAGGGGGGAAGCTATGGCTACACCTTC. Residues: CASSREGQGGSYGYTF.

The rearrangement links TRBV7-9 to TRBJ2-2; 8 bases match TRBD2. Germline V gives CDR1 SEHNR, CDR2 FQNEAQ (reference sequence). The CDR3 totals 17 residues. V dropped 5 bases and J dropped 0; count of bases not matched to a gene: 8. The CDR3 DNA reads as TGTGCCAGCAGCCCCCCCGGGACTAGTGCGAACACCGGGGAGCTGTTTTTT. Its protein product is CASSPPGTSANTGELFF.

This chain's CDR3 is CAWSGYVTRISSRDSSYNEQFF. In DNA form, the CDR3 reads TGTGCCTGGAGTGGCTACGTAACCCGGATATCATCCAGGGATAGCTCCTACAATGAGCAGTTCTTC. The chain is built from TRBV30 and TRBJ2-1; D is perhaps TRBD1 (5 bases). The germline CDR1 and CDR2 sequences are GTSNPN and SVGIG (reference sequence). The CDR3 is 22 residues long. Trimming removed 1 base at V and 0 bases at J, with 31 bases between.

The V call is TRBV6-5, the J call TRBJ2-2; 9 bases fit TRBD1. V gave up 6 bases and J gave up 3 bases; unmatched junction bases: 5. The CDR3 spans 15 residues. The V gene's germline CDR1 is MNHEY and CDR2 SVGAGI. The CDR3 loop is CASRWGTGHTGELFF. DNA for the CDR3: TGTGCCAGCAGGTGGGGGACAGGGCACACCGGGGAGCTGTTTTTT.

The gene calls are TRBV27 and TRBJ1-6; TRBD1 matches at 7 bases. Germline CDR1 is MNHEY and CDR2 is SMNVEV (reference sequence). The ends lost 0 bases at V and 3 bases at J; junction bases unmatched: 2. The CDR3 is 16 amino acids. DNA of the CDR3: TGTGCCAGCAGTTTATCGAGACAGGGCTATAATTCACCCCTCCACTTT. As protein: CASSLSRQGYNSPLHF.

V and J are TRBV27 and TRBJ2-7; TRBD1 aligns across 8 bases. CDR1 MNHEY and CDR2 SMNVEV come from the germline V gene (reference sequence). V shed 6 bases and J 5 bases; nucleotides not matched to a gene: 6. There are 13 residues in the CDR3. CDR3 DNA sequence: TGTGCCAGCAGGCCTGACAGGGGTCACGAGCAGTACTTC. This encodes CASRPDRGHEQYF.